These T cell receptor beta chains were read from a single sample in a study of regulatory T cells in long-lasting Graves disease. MiXCR, applied by TCRdb to the multiplex PCR reads, yields one record per CDR3 protein. The repertoire consists of 500,000 to 700,000 distinct CDR3 sequences, with approximately 31% occurring once and the leading ten covering about two fifths. The sample consisted of peripheral blood mononuclear cells (PBMCs), taken when the disease was refractory, from a patient treated with antithyroid drugs. These TCRs come from a female donor with Graves disease. CDR3s include the opening cysteine and the closing phenylalanine or tryptophan. The D gene is left open where the match is weak. Size is omitted from some rows. Given values are once, few, many or a class for expanded clones.

clone_size	d_call	j_call	v_call	cdr3_nt	cdr3_aa
.	.	TRBJ1-1	TRBV9	TGTGCCAGCAGCCCCGGGACGGCGCCTCTGACGAGAGCTTTCTTT	CASSPGTAPLTRAFF
.	.	TRBJ1-2	TRBV2	TGTGCCAGCAGATGGACCGCTTCCTATGGCTACACCTTC	CASRWTASYGYTF
many	TRBD2	TRBJ2-7	TRBV12-3/TRBV12-4	TGTGCCAGCAGTCTAGCGGGAGTGAGCTACGAGCAGTACTTC	CASSLAGVSYEQYF
many	.	TRBJ2-5	TRBV29-1	TGCAGCGTTGAAATTGCTTACCAAGAGACCCAGTACTTC	CSVEIAYQETQYF
.	TRBD1	TRBJ1-6	TRBV5-1	TGCGCCAGCAGCCTTCGGACAGGGCATAATTCACCCCTCCACTTT	CASSLRTGHNSPLHF
few	.	TRBJ1-5	TRBV5-1	TGCGCCAGCAGCGCGGACGGCTACAGCAATCAGCCCCAGCATTTT	CASSADGYSNQPQHF
.	.	TRBJ1-2	TRBV2	TGTGCCAGCAGTTTAGCTGGGAGGGAGAGTGGCTGCACCTTC	CASSLAGRESGCTF
few	.	TRBJ1-6	TRBV7-2	TGTGCCAGCAGCTTCGGGGCTGTAAATTCACCCCTCCACTTT	CASSFGAVNSPLHF
.	TRBD2	TRBJ2-7	TRBV19	TGTGCCAGTAGTATCCTAGCGGGACCCTCCTACGAGCAGTACTTC	CASSILAGPSYEQYF
.	TRBD1	TRBJ1-5	TRBV12-3/TRBV12-4	TGTGCCAGCAGGGGGACAGGGCCGAATAGCAATCAGCCCCAGCATTTT	CASRGTGPNSNQPQHF
.	.	TRBJ2-7	TRBV7-9	TGTGCCAGCAGCTTTGAACCCCTCTACGAGCAGTACTTC	CASSFEPLYEQYF
few	.	TRBJ2-7	TRBV5-6	TGTGCCAGCAGCTCGCACAGCTCCTACGAGCAGTACTTC	CASSSHSSYEQYF
few	.	TRBJ1-2	TRBV5-5	TGTGCCAGCAGCCGGGATCGGATCACCTTC	CASSRDRITF
few	.	TRBJ2-5	TRBV12-3/TRBV12-4	TGTGCCAGCAGTGCCGAAGTTGAGACCCAGTACTTC	CASSAEVETQYF
.	.	TRBJ1-5	TRBV19	TGTGCCAGTAGTATAGGTGACAGAAGCAATCAGCCCCAGCATTTT	CASSIGDRSNQPQHF
.	TRBD2	TRBJ2-5	TRBV20-1	TGCAGTGCTAGAGATCCGGCTAGCGGGAGGGTCGGGGAGACCCAGTACTTC	CSARDPASGRVGETQYF
.	.	TRBJ2-7	TRBV3-1	TGTGCCAGCAGCCGTTCTACAGGCGCCAGACGCTTC	CASSRSTGARRF